The 27 T cell receptor beta chains presented below share a single source sample, sequenced in a study of T cells in localized non-small cell lung cancer. Produced via immunoSEQ multiplex PCR; TCRdb's table is partial and in-frame only. The sample has tens of thousands of clones, 85% to 90% seen once; the top ten hold approximately 12%. The sample here was PBMCs, taken before any cancer treatment. Receptors were obtained from a man aged 40-75 years with stage II squamous cell lung carcinoma.

The chain is built from TRBV7-8 and TRBJ2-3, with TRBD2 as a possible D gene (5 bases). The CDR3 extends over 15 amino acids. Germline values: CDR1 SGHVS, CDR2 FQNEAQ. V was shortened by 5 bases and J by 8 bases, with 20 bases between the two germline ends. The CDR3 reads CASSHILETFGTQYF. The CDR3 DNA reads TGTGCCAGCAGCCACATACTAGAGACTTTCGGTACGCAGTATTTT.

The chain links TRBV30 to TRBJ2-6, with D possibly matching TRBD1 (7 bases). Trimming took off 3 bases at V and 2 bases at J, with 8 bases between the two ends. The germline V gene has CDR1 GTSNPN and CDR2 SVGIG (reference sequence). CDR3 length equals 14 residues. The CDR3: CAWSRGAGANVLTF. For the CDR3, the DNA is TGTGCCTGGAGCAGGGGGGCTGGGGCCAACGTCCTGACTTTC.

The V gene is TRBV7-7, the J gene TRBJ2-5; D is perhaps TRBD1 or TRBD2 (5 bases each). Germline values: CDR1 SSHAT, CDR2 FNYEAQ (reference sequence). The CDR3 loop spans 15 amino acids. Trimming pared 5 bases from V and 2 bases from J, leaving 15 bases between. The CDR3 region is CASSLGAAAQETQYF. DNA for the CDR3: TGTGCCAGCAGCCTCGGGGCAGCCGCTCAAGAGACCCAGTACTTC.

The chain combines TRBV4-3 with TRBJ2-5; tentative D call: TRBD2 (6 bases). Per germline, CDR1 LGHNA and CDR2 YSLEER. Trimming took 1 base from V and 4 from J, leaving 10 bases between them. CDR3 length equals 14 residues. CDR3 sequence: CASSQGLGRETQYF. The CDR3 DNA is TGCGCCAGCAGCCAAGGACTAGGTCGAGAGACCCAGTACTTC.

The rearrangement uses TRBV19 and TRBJ1-5, with TRBD1 matching over 7 bases. The CDR3 sequence is 13 residues long. Germline V gene data show CDR1 as LNHDA and CDR2 as SQIVND (reference sequence). Germline trimming cut 6 bases from V and 5 bases from J; bases unmatched to any gene: 4. The CDR3 coding sequence is TGTGCCAGTAGCATCGACAGGGATCAGCCCCAGCATTTT. It is translated as CASSIDRDQPQHF.

V gene TRBV6-6 combines with J gene TRBJ2-4; 8 nucleotides align to TRBD1. There are 14 residues in the CDR3. V lost 4 bases to trimming and J lost 6 bases; unmatched junction nucleotides: 5. Germline values: CDR1 MNHNY, CDR2 SVGAGI (reference sequence). In DNA, the CDR3 is TGTGCCAGCAGTTCAGGACAGGGTCCAAACATTCAGTACTTC. This translates into CASSSGQGPNIQYF.

The CDR3 reads CASSLTLVEAFF. The CDR3 coding sequence is TGTGCCAGCAGCTTAACTCTCGTTGAAGCTTTCTTT. The rearrangement joins TRBV7-9 to TRBJ1-1; D call uncertain. V was shortened by 2 bases and J by 7 bases, with 8 bases between the two germline ends. CDR1 and CDR2 from the germline V gene are SEHNR and FQNEAQ (reference sequence). The CDR3 consists of 12 residues.

This clone came up once. The chain combines TRBV7-8 with TRBJ1-5, with D possibly being TRBD1 (5 bases). V lost 1 base and J 0 bases, leaving 10 bases between the germline ends. Germline assignment: CDR1 SGHVS and CDR2 FQNEAQ. The CDR3 is 16 residues long. The CDR3 here is CASSLGTGHSNQPQHF. The CDR3 DNA reads as TGTGCCAGCAGCTTAGGTACAGGACATAGCAATCAGCCCCAGCATTTT. Drawing the rest from reference TRBV7-8 and TRBJ1-5, the complete variable domain is GAGVSQSPRYKVAKRGQDVALRCDPISGHVSLFWYQQALGQGPEFLTYFQNEAQLDKSGLPSDRFFAERPEGSVSTLKIQRTQQEDSAVYLCASSLGTGHSNQPQHFGDGTRLSIL.

The V call is TRBV5-4, the J call TRBJ2-7; D ambiguous. CDR1 and CDR2 from the germline V gene are SGHNT and YYREEE (reference sequence). The length of the CDR3 is 14 residues. V gave up 1 base and J gave up 5 bases, with 13 bases separating them. The CDR3 region is CASSLRSGYHEQYF. The CDR3 bases are TGTGCCAGCAGCTTGAGGTCGGGTTACCACGAGCAGTACTTC.

V is TRBV27 and J is TRBJ1-1; D may be TRBD1 (5 bases). The germline CDR1 and CDR2 sequences are MNHEY and SMNVEV (reference sequence). Between the trimmed V and J ends, which lost 8 bases and 5 bases, there was a span of 18 bases. The CDR3 loop spans 14 amino acids. The CDR3 is CASQGLGGATEAFF. The CDR3 DNA follows: TGTGCCAGCCAGGGACTCGGGGGTGCAACTGAAGCTTTCTTT.

This chain uses TRBV2 with TRBJ2-5, with 8 bases identical to TRBD1. V shed 9 bases, J shed 5 bases, and the junction held 11 bases outside the gene matches. This CDR3 is built from 14 residues. Germline CDR1 and CDR2: SNHLY and FYNNEI. The CDR3 DNA reads as TGTGCCAGTCTTTCAGGGGGCGGTTGGGAGACCCAGTACTTC. Protein sequence: CASLSGGGWETQYF.

The chain carries TRBV5-6 and TRBJ1-6; D remains unclear. Trimming cost V 5 bases and J 5 bases, with 11 bases left between them. This CDR3 has 14 amino acids. CDR1 is SGHDT and CDR2 is YYEEEE in the germline V gene. CDR3 DNA sequence: TGTGCCAGCAGATCCCGGGCCCATAATTCACCCCTCCACTTT. Residues: CASRSRAHNSPLHF.

V and J are TRBV5-1 and TRBJ1-1; tentative D call: TRBD1 (5 bases). This CDR3 spans 16 amino acids. V shed 4 bases and J shed 3 bases, with 19 bases lying between them. The germline V gene has CDR1 SGHRS and CDR2 YFSETQ. CDR3 nucleotide sequence: TGCGCCAGCAGCCCAAGGGCAGGGCGGGGGGACACTGAAGCTTTCTTT. Protein sequence: CASSPRAGRGDTEAFF.

This clone turned up a few times. The rearrangement joins TRBV19 to TRBJ1-5; the D gene is possibly TRBD1 (5 bases). The CDR3 runs 13 residues. The germline V gene has CDR1 LNHDA and CDR2 SQIVND (reference sequence). V gave up 5 bases and J gave up 4 bases, with 9 bases separating them. CDR3 coding DNA: TGTGCCAGTAGTCCTGACAGAAATCAGCCCCAGCATTTT. It encodes CASSPDRNQPQHF. The full variable domain, with the rest looked up from reference TRBV19 and TRBJ1-5, is DGGITQSPKYLFRKEGQNVTLSCEQNLNHDAMYWYRQDPGQGLRLIYYSQIVNDFQKGDIAEGYSVSREKKESFPLTVTSAQKNPTAFYLCASSPDRNQPQHFGDGTRLSIL.

This rearrangement joins TRBV25-1 to TRBJ2-7, with D possibly TRBD1 on 5 matching bases. V lost 4 bases and J 3 bases, leaving 13 bases between the germline ends. This CDR3 contains 14 residues. The V gene's germline CDR1 is MGHDK and CDR2 SYGVNS. The CDR3 reads CASSVLTEHYEQYF. In nucleotides, the CDR3 is TGTGCCAGCAGTGTATTGACAGAACACTACGAGCAGTACTTC.

This chain connects TRBV25-1 to TRBJ2-3; no definite D call. Between the trimmed V and J ends, which lost 2 bases and 7 bases, there was a span of 1 base. CDR3 length: 10 amino acids. Germline values: CDR1 MGHDK, CDR2 SYGVNS. The CDR3 spells CASSEHTQYF. CDR3 bases: TGTGCCAGCAGTGAACATACGCAGTATTTT.

This sequence joins TRBV5-6 and TRBJ1-2; TRBD1 matches 9 bases. Germline V gives CDR1 SGHDT, CDR2 YYEEEE. J was trimmed by 8 bases and V by 3 bases; bases with no gene match: 11. CDR3 length: 15 residues. In DNA form, the CDR3 reads TGTGCCAGCAGCTCGAGTGGGACAGGGATTAAGGGCTACACCTTC. Translation: CASSSSGTGIKGYTF.

This chain connects TRBV30 to TRBJ1-5; D might be TRBD1 (5 bases). The germline V gene encodes CDR1 GTSNPN and CDR2 SVGIG (reference sequence). V was shortened by 4 bases and J by 0 bases, with 13 bases between the two germline ends. The CDR3 sequence is 15 residues long. CDR3 sequence (DNA): TGTGCCTGGAATGCTGGGGCACATAGCAATCAGCCCCAGCATTTT. This encodes CAWNAGAHSNQPQHF.

CDR3 in DNA: TGCACCAGCAGCCAAGAAACCAAGGGGGGACGAACCTACGAGCAGTACTTC. Translated, it gives CTSSQETKGGRTYEQYF. The chain joins TRBV1 to TRBJ2-7. TRBV1 constitutes a pseudogene. CDR3 length equals 17 residues.

V and J are TRBV7-9 and TRBJ1-1, with D maybe TRBD1 (5 bases). The germline CDR1 and CDR2 sequences are SEHNR and FQNEAQ (reference sequence). The CDR3 runs 16 residues. V lost 1 base and J lost 6, with 18 bases in between. In nucleotides, the CDR3 is TGTGCCAGCAGCTTAGGCGATCTGGGGCGAGGGGCTGAAGCTTTCTTT. This codes for CASSLGDLGRGAEAFF. The full variable domain, in which reference TRBV7-9 and TRBJ1-1 provide the parts outside the CDR3, is DTGVSQNPRHKITKRGQNVTFRCDPISEHNRLYWYRQTLGQGPEFLTYFQNEAQLEKSRLLSDRFSAERPKGSFSTLEIQRTEQGDSAMYLCASSLGDLGRGAEAFFGQGTRLTVV.

This chain connects TRBV10-2 to TRBJ2-7, with TRBD2 matching 8 bases. Germline assignment: CDR1 WSHSY and CDR2 SAAADI. The CDR3 is made up of 16 amino acids. With V trimmed by 0 bases and J by 7 bases, 11 bases remained unmatched. The CDR3 reads CASSESGVSGSYEQYF. The CDR3 coding sequence is TGCGCCAGCAGTGAGTCTGGGGTAAGCGGGAGTTATGAGCAGTACTTC.

The genes are TRBV29-1 and TRBJ2-3; D perhaps matches TRBD2 (6 bases). The CDR3 has 15 residues. Germline V lookup: CDR1 SQVTM, CDR2 ANQGSEA. Trimming stripped 1 base from V and 1 base from J, with 12 bases between. The CDR3 spells CSVEGLVFGTDTQYF. The CDR3 DNA sequence: TGCAGCGTTGAAGGACTAGTGTTTGGCACAGATACGCAGTATTTT.

V and J are TRBV30 and TRBJ2-1; 9 bases are a match to TRBD1. From germline, CDR1 is GTSNPN and CDR2 SVGIG (reference sequence). After removal of 4 bases from V and 6 bases from J, the junction contained 7 bases not matched to a gene. The CDR3 loop spans 14 amino acids. CDR3 DNA: TGTGCCTGGAACCCGGGACAGGGAGCCAATGAGCAGTTCTTC. This codes for CAWNPGQGANEQFF.

The CDR3 sequence: CASSSTDGHSNQPQHF. CDR3 DNA: TGTGCCAGCAGCTCAACCGACGGCCATAGCAATCAGCCCCAGCATTTT. V gene TRBV27 combines with J gene TRBJ1-5; D not certain. The CDR3 is 16 amino acids. CDR1 MNHEY and CDR2 SMNVEV come from the germline V gene (reference sequence). V was shortened by 6 bases and J by 0 bases, with 15 bases between the two germline ends.

The chain carries TRBV27 and TRBJ1-2; D not resolved. The V gene's germline CDR1 is MNHEY and CDR2 SMNVEV (reference sequence). Trimming stripped 4 bases from V and 8 bases from J, with 14 bases between. The CDR3 loop spans 13 amino acids. The CDR3 sequence is CASSSPLVGGYTF. In DNA form, the CDR3 reads TGTGCCAGCAGTTCCCCCCTTGTCGGCGGCTACACCTTC.

The chain couples TRBV2 to TRBJ1-2; weak D call: TRBD1 (5 bases). CDR1 and CDR2 (germline): SNHLY, FYNNEI. V dropped 2 bases and J dropped 7 bases, with 11 bases sitting between them. CDR3 length: 13 amino acids. The CDR3 nucleotides are TGTGCCAGCAGTGAAACCCGACAGCCTGGCTACACCTTC. Amino acid sequence: CASSETRQPGYTF.

The V call is TRBV7-6, the J call TRBJ2-7, with a possible D match to TRBD2 (5 bases). Trimming removed 5 bases at V and 2 bases at J, with 16 bases between. The CDR3 has 15 amino acids. From germline, CDR1 is SGHVS and CDR2 FNYEAQ. CDR3 bases: TGTGCCAGCAGCCTTAATGAGGGATTCCCCTACGAGCAGTACTTC. The encoded protein is CASSLNEGFPYEQYF.